These T cell receptor beta chains were read from a single sample in a study of blood T cell repertoires in COVID-19. Measured with immunoSEQ multiplex PCR; TCRdb has only the in-frame clones, and not every one. The sample shows 200,000 to 250,000 clones, roughly 81% of them seen only once. Sequencing input: peripheral blood. All receptors derive from a man in his forties with acute or convalescent COVID-19. CDR3s include the opening cysteine and the closing phenylalanine or tryptophan. The D gene is left open where the match is weak. Only part of the rows carry a size: once, few, many, or a class if the clone is expanded.

D gene,V gene,J gene,clone size,CDR3 DNA,CDR3 protein
NA,TRBV7-2,TRBJ1-3,NA,TGTGCCAGCAGCTCCATCAACACCAGGGGAAACACCATATATTTT,CASSSINTRGNTIYF
NA,TRBV11-3,TRBJ2-3,NA,TGTGCCAGCAGCTTAAGGGGTAGCACAGATACGCAGTATTTT,CASSLRGSTDTQYF
NA,TRBV5-6,TRBJ2-7,NA,TGTGCCAGCAGCCTCCAACAGGGTTTCCACGAGCAGTACTTC,CASSLQQGFHEQYF
TRBD1,TRBV29-1,TRBJ2-1,NA,TGCAGCGTTTCTCCGGGACAGGGGGCGAGGGGTGAGCAGTTCTTC,CSVSPGQGARGEQFF
TRBD2,TRBV3-1/TRBV3-2,TRBJ2-3,NA,TGTGCCAGCAGCCCCCGGGAGGGCAGAAGAACACCAGGTACGCAGTATTTT,CASSPREGRRTPGTQYF
NA,TRBV9,TRBJ1-2,NA,TGTGCCAGCAGTGTCCGGGACACGTCTGGCTACACCTTC,CASSVRDTSGYTF
NA,TRBV18,TRBJ1-1,NA,TGTGCCAGCTCACTAAACACTGAAGCTTTCTTT,CASSLNTEAFF
TRBD2,TRBV5-1,TRBJ2-3,NA,TGCGCCAGCAGCTTTCTAGCGGGGTTAGATACGCAGTATTTT,CASSFLAGLDTQYF
NA,TRBV28,TRBJ1-4,NA,TGTGCCAGCAGTCCCCCCAGCGGAGCTAATGAAAAACTGTTTTTT,CASSPPSGANEKLFF
TRBD2,TRBV7-3,TRBJ2-3,NA,TGTGCCAGCAGCATTAGCGGGGGGGTTACGCAGTATTTT,CASSISGGVTQYF
TRBD2,TRBV14,TRBJ2-3,once,TGTGCCAGCAGCCAGAGACCACTAGCGGGGGGCACAGATACGCAGTATTTT,CASSQRPLAGGTDTQYF
NA,TRBV19,TRBJ1-1,NA,TGTGCCAGTAGTCCAGGACACCCTGAAGCTTTCTTT,CASSPGHPEAFF
NA,TRBV10-2,TRBJ2-3,few,TGCGCCAGCAGTAACTTAAAAAGGGAGGGCACAGATACGCAGTATTTT,CASSNLKREGTDTQYF
TRBD1,TRBV19,TRBJ1-2,NA,TGTGCCAGTAGCCAGACAGGGAACTATGGCTACACCTTC,CASSQTGNYGYTF
TRBD1,TRBV7-8,TRBJ1-2,few,TGTGCCAGCAGCCGTCGTGACAGGGCCTATGGCTACACCTTC,CASSRRDRAYGYTF
NA,TRBV2,TRBJ1-1,NA,TGTGCCAGCTCGCGGGAAAACACTGAAGCTTTCTTT,CASSRENTEAFF
NA,TRBV9,TRBJ2-1,NA,TGTGCCAGCAGCGTAGTGGGGCAGTCGTATGAGCAGTTCTTC,CASSVVGQSYEQFF
NA,TRBV7-2,TRBJ2-7,few,TGTGCCAGCAGCGAAGGAGGGAAAAGATACGAGCAGTACTTC,CASSEGGKRYEQYF
NA,TRBV6-5,TRBJ1-5,NA,TGTGCCAGTAGGCAGGGCGACTTCAATCAGCCCCAGCATTTT,CASRQGDFNQPQHF
NA,TRBV19,TRBJ2-7,NA,TGTGCCAGTAGTCCCGCCCAGGTGGTTGGCTCCTACGAGCAGTACTTC,CASSPAQVVGSYEQYF
TRBD1,TRBV6-1,TRBJ1-5,NA,TGTGCCAGCAGTGAACTTCCGGGACAGGGTAGAGTGGGCAATCAGCCCCAGCATTTT,CASSELPGQGRVGNQPQHF
TRBD2,TRBV6-5,TRBJ2-5,NA,TGTGCCAGCAGGACTAGCGGCGAGACCCAGTACTTC,CASRTSGETQYF
NA,TRBV30,TRBJ1-1,NA,TGTGCCTGGATACAAAGGAACACTGAAGCTTTCTTT,CAWIQRNTEAFF
NA,TRBV6-2/TRBV6-3,TRBJ2-7,NA,TGTGCCAGCAGTGGCAACAGGGAGGGGGAGCAGTACTTC,CASSGNREGEQYF
NA,TRBV10-1,TRBJ1-2,NA,TGCGCCAGGCAACAGCTACAGGGTTTGAAGTATGGCTACACCTTC,CARQQLQGLKYGYTF
NA,TRBV5-6,TRBJ2-1,NA,TGTGCCAGCAGCTTGAGGGCCGAGGGATACAATGAGCAGTTCTTC,CASSLRAEGYNEQFF
NA,TRBV30,TRBJ1-2,NA,TGTGCCAGGTCCGGGGGTGGGGGCTACACCTTC,CARSGGGGYTF
NA,TRBV7-8,TRBJ1-2,NA,TGTGCCAGCCTATCAGGCCCCGGGATGAACTATGGCTACACCTTC,CASLSGPGMNYGYTF
TRBD1,TRBV13,TRBJ1-3,NA,TGTGCCAGCAGCTACGGACAGGGCAGCAATGGAAACACCATATATTTT,CASSYGQGSNGNTIYF
NA,TRBV11-2,TRBJ2-1,NA,TGTGCCAGCAGCTCCCTCAGGGGCTCCTACAATGAGCAGTTCTTC,CASSSLRGSYNEQFF
TRBD1,TRBV15,TRBJ1-4,few,TGTGCCACCAGCAGAGGCGACAGGGACGAAAAACTGTTTTTT,CATSRGDRDEKLFF
TRBD2,TRBV30,TRBJ2-7,once,TGTGCCTGGATTCTAGCGGGGGGATCCTCCTACGAGCAGTACTTC,CAWILAGGSSYEQYF
NA,TRBV3-1/TRBV3-2,TRBJ2-1,NA,TGTGCCAGCAGCCACGAGTTTATCCAGGGTCCCAATAGTGAGCAGTTCTTC,CASSHEFIQGPNSEQFF
NA,TRBV4-1,TRBJ1-2,few,TGCGCCAGCAGCCCGGTAACAGGGAACTATGGCTACACCTTC,CASSPVTGNYGYTF
NA,TRBV15,TRBJ2-3,NA,TGTGCCACCAGCAGAGAACCCCCGCCATCCAGATCTAGCACAGATACGCAGTATTTT,CATSREPPPSRSSTDTQYF
TRBD2,TRBV5-8,TRBJ2-5,NA,TGTGCCAGCAGCTCGACTAGCGGGGTGATAGGAGAGACCCAGTACTTC,CASSSTSGVIGETQYF
NA,TRBV7-3,TRBJ2-1,NA,TGTGCCAGCAGCCCCAGCGCGGGGAGCTCCTACAATGAGCAGTTCTTC,CASSPSAGSSYNEQFF
TRBD2,TRBV25-1,TRBJ2-7,once,TGTGCCAGCAGTGAGAGCGGGGGGGGCCCCTACGAGCAGTACTTC,CASSESGGGPYEQYF
NA,TRBV5-7,TRBJ2-7,NA,TGTGCCAGCAGCTTCGGTAACAGATCTACGAAGCAGTACTTC,CASSFGNRSTKQYF
NA,TRBV19,TRBJ2-1,few,TGTGCCAGTAGTATAGGGGGCTTGGGTGAGCAGTTCTTC,CASSIGGLGEQFF
NA,TRBV4-1,TRBJ2-2,NA,TGCGCCAGCAGCCAAGTTTCCGCAGACGGGGAGCTGTTTTTT,CASSQVSADGELFF
TRBD1,TRBV10-3,TRBJ2-2,once,TGTGCCAGCATGGCTTCCGGGACAGCTTCGAACACCGGGGAGCTGTTTTTT,CASMASGTASNTGELFF